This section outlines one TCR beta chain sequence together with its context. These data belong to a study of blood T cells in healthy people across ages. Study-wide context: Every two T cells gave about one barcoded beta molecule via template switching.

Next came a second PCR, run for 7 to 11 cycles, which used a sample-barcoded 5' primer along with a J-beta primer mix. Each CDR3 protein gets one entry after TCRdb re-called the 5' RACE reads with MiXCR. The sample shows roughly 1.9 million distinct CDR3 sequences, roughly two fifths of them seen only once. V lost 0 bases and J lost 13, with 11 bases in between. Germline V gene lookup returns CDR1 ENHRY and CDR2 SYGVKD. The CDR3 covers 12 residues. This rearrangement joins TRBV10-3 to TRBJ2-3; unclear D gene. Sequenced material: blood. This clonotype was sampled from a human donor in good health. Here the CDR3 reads CAISESGPPEYF. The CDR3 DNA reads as TGTGCCATCAGTGAGTCGGGTCCCCCTGAGTATTTT.